This entry lists 21 T cell receptor beta chains sequenced from one sample in a study of T cell responses to AZD1222 COVID-19 vaccine. TCRdb's table, derived via immunoSEQ multiplex PCR, lists solely in-frame clones and lacks some. The sample shows 180,000 or so clones, just over 90% of them seen only once. The source was peripheral blood, collected 28 days after the second AZD1222 dose. These receptors were taken from an adult who received the AZD1222 COVID-19 vaccine.

This clone was recorded only once. The chain joins TRBV7-3 to TRBJ2-5, with 7 bases lining up with TRBD2. Germline V lookup: CDR1 SGHTA, CDR2 FQGTGA. This CDR3 spans 11 amino acids. Trimming removed 5 bases from V and 7 bases from J; junction bases left unmatched: 1. The CDR3 loop is CASSPGGTQYF. The CDR3 coding sequence is TGTGCCAGCAGCCCGGGGGGGACCCAGTACTTC.

The V gene is TRBV14, the J gene TRBJ1-1, with 7 nucleotides matching TRBD1. J gave up 1 base and V 0 bases, and 5 bases lay outside the gene matches. The length of the CDR3 is 16 residues. Germline V CDR1 and CDR2: SGHDN, FVKESK. The CDR3 here is CASSQDRGLGNTEAFF. In DNA form, the CDR3 reads TGTGCCAGCAGCCAAGATAGGGGGCTGGGGAACACTGAAGCTTTCTTT.

The count of this clone is one. The rearrangement joins TRBV30 to TRBJ1-5, with TRBD1 matching 7 bases. The CDR3 is 15 amino acids. From germline, CDR1 is GTSNPN and CDR2 SVGIG (reference sequence). After removal of 1 base from V and 0 bases from J, the junction contained 3 bases not matched to a gene. The CDR3 DNA reads as TGTGCCTGGAGTGCCCAGGGGGGTAGCAATCAGCCCCAGCATTTT. Residues: CAWSAQGGSNQPQHF.

The rearrangement uses TRBV29-1 and TRBJ2-7; D not certain. This CDR3 is built from 14 residues. V was trimmed by 4 bases and J by 3 bases, leaving 16 bases between them. Germline V gene data show CDR1 as SQVTM and CDR2 as ANQGSEA. The CDR3 coding sequence is TGCAGCGTTGTCGGTGCCACCACTGTCTACGAGCAGTACTTC. This encodes CSVVGATTVYEQYF.

The rearrangement joins TRBV13 to TRBJ2-3; D possibly matches TRBD1 or TRBD2 (5 bases each). The CDR3 consists of 14 residues. Trimming pared 8 bases from V and 1 base from J, leaving 13 bases between. From germline, CDR1 is PRHDT and CDR2 FYEKMQ (reference sequence). The CDR3 DNA is TGTGCCAGCGCCCGGGACCGCGGCACAGATACGCAGTATTTT. It codes for CASARDRGTDTQYF.

V is TRBV21-1 and J is TRBJ1-5; the D call of TRBD1 is as the table states it, not checked on the DNA. TRBV21-1 is a pseudogene. This CDR3 has 17 residues. The CDR3 region has the DNA TGTGCCAGCAGCAAACCGGACAGGGTTCGGTACAATCAGCCCCAGCATTTT. Encoded protein: CASSKPDRVRYNQPQHF.

V is TRBV27 and J is TRBJ1-5, with TRBD1 as a possible D gene (5 bases). CDR3 length: 14 residues. V was shortened by 3 bases and J by 5 bases, with 11 bases between the two germline ends. The germline CDR1 and CDR2 sequences are MNHEY and SMNVEV (reference sequence). Here the CDR3 reads CASSFSGVHQPQHF. The CDR3 nucleotides read TGTGCCAGCAGTTTTTCGGGGGTCCATCAGCCCCAGCATTTT.

The chain joins TRBV19 to TRBJ2-7; 11 bases line up with TRBD2. V was clipped by 5 bases and J by 5 bases; unmatched bases: 8. This CDR3 has 15 residues. Germline V lookup: CDR1 LNHDA, CDR2 SQIVND (reference sequence). As DNA, the CDR3 is TGTGCCAGTAGTGTCATAGCGGGGGGGCGCGACGAGCAGTACTTC. Its translation is CASSVIAGGRDEQYF. Full variable domain (missing parts from reference TRBV19 and TRBJ2-7): DGGITQSPKYLFRKEGQNVTLSCEQNLNHDAMYWYRQDPGQGLRLIYYSQIVNDFQKGDIAEGYSVSREKKESFPLTVTSAQKNPTAFYLCASSVIAGGRDEQYFGPGTRLTVT.

The CDR3 sequence is CASSIQAGATQETQYF. The DNA of the CDR3 is TGTGCCAGCAGCATCCAGGCAGGGGCCACCCAAGAGACCCAGTACTTC. The chain uses TRBV7-2 and TRBJ2-5; tentatively, D is TRBD1 (6 bases). V dropped 5 bases and J dropped 1 base, with 17 bases sitting between them. Germline-derived CDR1 and CDR2 are SGHTA and FQGNSA. CDR3 length: 16 residues.

The chain carries TRBV9 and TRBJ2-7; D might be TRBD1 or TRBD2, each matching 5 bases. The CDR3 is 17 residues long. Germline V gives CDR1 SGDLS, CDR2 YYNGEE. The V and J ends lost 2 bases and 0 bases respectively, with 18 bases between them. The CDR3 DNA follows: TGTGCCAGCAGCGTTCACGCCGGGACGTCGAGCTCCTACGAGCAGTACTTC. It yields the protein CASSVHAGTSSSYEQYF.

The CDR3: CASSSGRPTVNQPQHF. Here the CDR3 DNA reads TGTGCCAGCAGTTCCGGTAGACCGACTGTCAATCAGCCCCAGCATTTT. This rearrangement joins TRBV27 to TRBJ1-5, with D unresolved. Deletions cut 4 bases from V and 3 bases from J, with 16 bases between. The CDR3 spans 16 residues. CDR1 is MNHEY and CDR2 is SMNVEV in the germline V gene (reference sequence).

The CDR3 sequence is CASSWTGFGEKLFF. As DNA, the CDR3 is TGTGCCAGCAGCTGGACAGGGTTCGGGGAAAAACTGTTTTTT. The chain joins TRBV7-6 to TRBJ1-4, with 8 positions matching TRBD1. The CDR3 has 14 residues. With 4 bases clipped from V and 8 bases from J, the junction kept 6 bases outside the gene matches. Germline CDR1 SGHVS, CDR2 FNYEAQ.

This clone was seen a few times. The chain uses TRBV7-9 and TRBJ1-2; D remains unclear. The CDR3 runs to 13 residues. The germline CDR1 and CDR2 sequences are SEHNR and FQNEAQ (reference sequence). The V gene lost 5 bases and the J gene lost 2 bases, with 9 bases spanning the gap. The CDR3 protein is CASSPTTNYGYTF. CDR3 DNA sequence: TGTGCCAGCAGCCCTACAACCAACTATGGCTACACCTTC.

This chain links TRBV24-1 with TRBJ1-5; TRBD1 aligns across 10 bases. CDR3 size: 14 residues. Unmatched junction bases numbered 6, after V lost 9 bases and J lost 5 bases. Germline CDR1 and CDR2: KGHDR and SFDVKD. This CDR3 reads CATDRDRGHQPQHF. As DNA, the CDR3 is TGTGCCACCGACCGGGACAGGGGCCATCAGCCCCAGCATTTT.

This chain uses TRBV5-1 with TRBJ1-2, with TRBD1 matching over 8 bases. Germline lookup yields CDR1 SGHRS and CDR2 YFSETQ. V lost 4 bases and J lost 4; bases outside the gene matches: 12. This CDR3 is 16 amino acids long. The CDR3 reads CASSAGQVRSGYGYTF. The CDR3 region has the DNA TGCGCCAGCAGCGCGGGACAGGTTCGCTCGGGCTATGGCTACACCTTC.

V usage is TRBV4-2 and J usage is TRBJ1-4, with D perhaps TRBD1 (6 bases). The CDR3 is 15 amino acids. Germline assignment: CDR1 LGHNA and CDR2 YNFKEQ. V was pared by 2 bases and J by 5 bases, with 12 bases between. CDR3 sequence reads: CASSQSGGTNEKLFF. In DNA, the CDR3 is TGTGCCAGCAGCCAATCGGGGGGCACAAATGAAAAACTGTTTTTT.

This chain uses TRBV19 with TRBJ1-1; D gene unclear. The germline gives CDR1 LNHDA, CDR2 SQIVND (reference sequence). The V end was cut by 1 base, the J end by 0 bases, with 9 bases between. This CDR3 is 15 amino acids long. CDR3 coding DNA: TGTGCCAGTAGTATAGGCCGGGAGGTGAACACTGAAGCTTTCTTT. Residues: CASSIGREVNTEAFF.

With regard to this clone: The same CDR3 can be traced to other DNA sequences in this sample. The rearrangement uses TRBV5-1 and TRBJ1-2, with a possible D match to TRBD1 (5 bases). CDR3 size: 14 residues. The V gene lost 0 bases and the J gene lost 8 bases, with 14 bases spanning the gap. Per the germline V gene, CDR1 is SGHRS and CDR2 is YFSETQ. The CDR3, as DNA: TGCGCCAGCAGCTTGGCCGGCCAGGGAGAAGGCTACACCTTC. This translates into CASSLAGQGEGYTF.

The chain uses TRBV6-1 and TRBJ2-3; the D gene could be TRBD1 or TRBD2 (6 bases each). Germline V gene lookup returns CDR1 MNHNS and CDR2 SASEGT. The CDR3 consists of 17 residues. The V end was cut by 1 base, the J end by 2 bases, with 16 bases between. The DNA for the CDR3 is TGTGCCAGCAGTGAAGTGAGTGGGGGGCGAATCACAGATACGCAGTATTTT. Translated: CASSEVSGGRITDTQYF.

The chain has TRBV7-8 and TRBJ2-3, with no clear D. Trimming took off 5 bases at V and 2 bases at J, with 8 bases between the two ends. CDR1 and CDR2 from the germline V gene are SGHVS and FQNEAQ. CDR3 length: 13 residues. The CDR3 protein is CASSRRYTDTQYF. The DNA of the CDR3 is TGTGCCAGCAGCCGAAGGTACACAGATACGCAGTATTTT.

The chain recombines TRBV5-1 with TRBJ2-7; 10 bases agree with TRBD2. Germline CDR1 SGHRS, CDR2 YFSETQ. This CDR3 contains 16 residues. Trimming took 0 bases from V and 3 from J; bases not matched to a gene: 6. In DNA form, the CDR3 reads TGCGCCAGCAGCTTGGCTAGCGGGAGTATTAGCTACGAGCAGTACTTC. As protein: CASSLASGSISYEQYF.